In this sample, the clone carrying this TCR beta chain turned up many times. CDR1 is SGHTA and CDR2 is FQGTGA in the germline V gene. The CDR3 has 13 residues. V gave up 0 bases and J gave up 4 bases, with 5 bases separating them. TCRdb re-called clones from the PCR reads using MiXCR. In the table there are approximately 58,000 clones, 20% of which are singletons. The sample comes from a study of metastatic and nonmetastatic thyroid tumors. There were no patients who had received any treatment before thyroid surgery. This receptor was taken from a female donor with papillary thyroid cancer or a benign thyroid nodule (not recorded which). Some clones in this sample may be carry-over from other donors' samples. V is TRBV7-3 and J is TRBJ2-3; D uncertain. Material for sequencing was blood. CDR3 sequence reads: CASSLTLPDTQYF. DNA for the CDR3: TGTGCCAGCAGCTTAACCCTCCCAGATACGCAGTATTTT.